Described below is a single T cell receptor (beta chain) sequence and its context. The CDR3 is 15 amino acids. CDR1 is LNHDA, CDR2 SQIVND, per germline (reference sequence). V gave up 2 bases and J gave up 2 bases, with 13 bases separating them. This entry belongs to a study of blood T cell repertoires in COVID-19. Study-level background: Sites in the United States, Italy and Spain provided acute and convalescent COVID-19 samples. The cDNA or gDNA used as material had been derived from T cells, B-cell-depleted T cells, or PBMCs.

Original analysis: Amplification from reference gene primers served as the basis for estimated nucleated cell counts. Assay: immunoSEQ multiplex PCR; the TCRdb copy retains only in-frame clones and omits some. The V and J calls and clone size were taken over from that table, and D and trimming were inferred from the DNA. This table holds 400,000 to 550,000 clones, 85% to 90% found once. The chain combines TRBV19 with TRBJ2-7; D might be TRBD2 (6 bases). The material sequenced was peripheral blood. The sequence was collected from a young woman with acute or convalescent COVID-19. The CDR3 loop is CASSIRDFSAYEQYF. CDR3 bases: TGTGCCAGTAGTATAAGGGACTTTAGCGCCTACGAGCAGTACTTC. Filled out from reference TRBV19 and TRBJ2-7, the complete variable domain reads DGGITQSPKYLFRKEGQNVTLSCEQNLNHDAMYWYRQDPGQGLRLIYYSQIVNDFQKGDIAEGYSVSREKKESFPLTVTSAQKNPTAFYLCASSIRDFSAYEQYFGPGTRLTVT.